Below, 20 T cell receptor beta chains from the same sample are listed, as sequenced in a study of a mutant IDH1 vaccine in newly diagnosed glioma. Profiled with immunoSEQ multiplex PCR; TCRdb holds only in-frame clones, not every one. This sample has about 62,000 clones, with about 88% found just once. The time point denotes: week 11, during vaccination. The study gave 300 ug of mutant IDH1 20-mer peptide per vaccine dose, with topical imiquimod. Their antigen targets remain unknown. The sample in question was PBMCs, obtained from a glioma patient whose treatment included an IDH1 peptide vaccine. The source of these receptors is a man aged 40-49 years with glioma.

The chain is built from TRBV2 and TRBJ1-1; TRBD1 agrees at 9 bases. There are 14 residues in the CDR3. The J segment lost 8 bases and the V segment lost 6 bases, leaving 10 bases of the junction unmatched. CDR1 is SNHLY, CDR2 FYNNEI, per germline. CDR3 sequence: CASSLTGTGLEAFF. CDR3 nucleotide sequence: TGTGCCAGCAGCCTGACCGGGACAGGGCTGGAAGCTTTCTTT.

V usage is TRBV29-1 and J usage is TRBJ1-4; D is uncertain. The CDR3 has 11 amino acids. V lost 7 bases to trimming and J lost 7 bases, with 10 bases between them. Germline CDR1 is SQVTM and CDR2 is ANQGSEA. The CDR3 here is CSASNGEKLFF. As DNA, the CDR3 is TGCAGCGCCTCGAACGGTGAAAAACTGTTTTTT.

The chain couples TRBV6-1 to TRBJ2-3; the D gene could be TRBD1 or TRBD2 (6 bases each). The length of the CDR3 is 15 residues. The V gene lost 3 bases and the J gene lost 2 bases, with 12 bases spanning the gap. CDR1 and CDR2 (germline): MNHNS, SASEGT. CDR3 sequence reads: CASSEGGAATDTQYF. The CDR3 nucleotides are TGTGCCAGCAGTGAGGGGGGCGCGGCCACAGATACGCAGTATTTT.

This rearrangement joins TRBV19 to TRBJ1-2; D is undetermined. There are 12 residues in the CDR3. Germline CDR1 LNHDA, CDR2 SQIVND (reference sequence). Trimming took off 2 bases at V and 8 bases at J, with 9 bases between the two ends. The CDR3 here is CASSINFGGYTF. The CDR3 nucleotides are TGTGCCAGTAGTATAAATTTCGGGGGCTACACCTTC.

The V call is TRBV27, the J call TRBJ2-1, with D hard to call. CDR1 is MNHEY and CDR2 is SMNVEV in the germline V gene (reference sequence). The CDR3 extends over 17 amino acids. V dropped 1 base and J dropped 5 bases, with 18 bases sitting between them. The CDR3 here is CASSLWAQSDVDNEQFF. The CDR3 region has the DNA TGTGCCAGCAGTTTATGGGCACAGTCGGATGTCGACAATGAGCAGTTCTTC.

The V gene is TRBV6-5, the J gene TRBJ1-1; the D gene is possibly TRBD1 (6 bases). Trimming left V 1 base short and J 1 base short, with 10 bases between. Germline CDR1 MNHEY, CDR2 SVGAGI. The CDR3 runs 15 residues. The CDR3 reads CASSYFQQGNTEAFF. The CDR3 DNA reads TGTGCCAGCAGTTACTTCCAACAGGGGAACACTGAAGCTTTCTTT.

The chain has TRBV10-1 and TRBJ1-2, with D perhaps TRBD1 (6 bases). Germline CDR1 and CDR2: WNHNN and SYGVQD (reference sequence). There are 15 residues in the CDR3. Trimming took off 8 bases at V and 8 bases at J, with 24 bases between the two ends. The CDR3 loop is CASPCGDRRAVGYTF. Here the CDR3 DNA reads TGCGCCAGCCCCTGCGGCGACAGGCGGGCGGTCGGCTACACCTTC.

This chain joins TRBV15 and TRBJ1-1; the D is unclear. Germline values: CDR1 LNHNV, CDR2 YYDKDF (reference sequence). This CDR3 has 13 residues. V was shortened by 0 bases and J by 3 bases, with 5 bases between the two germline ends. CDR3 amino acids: CATSRDRYTEAFF. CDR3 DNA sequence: TGTGCCACCAGCAGAGATCGCTACACTGAAGCTTTCTTT.

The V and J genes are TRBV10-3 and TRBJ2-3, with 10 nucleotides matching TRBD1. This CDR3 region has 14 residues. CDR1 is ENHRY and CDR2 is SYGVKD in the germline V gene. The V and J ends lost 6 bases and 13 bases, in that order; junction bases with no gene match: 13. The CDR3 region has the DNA TGTGCCATCAGGGACGACCGGACCGGGACAGGGGAGTATTTT. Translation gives CAIRDDRTGTGEYF.

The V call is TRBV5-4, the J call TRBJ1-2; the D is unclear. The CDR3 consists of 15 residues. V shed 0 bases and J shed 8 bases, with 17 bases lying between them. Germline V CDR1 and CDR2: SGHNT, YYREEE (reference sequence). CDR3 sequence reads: CASSLAVGRYSGYTF. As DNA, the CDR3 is TGTGCCAGCAGCTTGGCCGTAGGGAGGTATTCGGGCTACACCTTC.

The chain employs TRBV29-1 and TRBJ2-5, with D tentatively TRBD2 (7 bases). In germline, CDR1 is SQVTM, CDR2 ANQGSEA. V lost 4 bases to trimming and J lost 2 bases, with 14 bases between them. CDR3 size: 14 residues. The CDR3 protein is CSVAGGGGQETQYF. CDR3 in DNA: TGCAGCGTTGCGGGGGGCGGCGGGCAAGAGACCCAGTACTTC.

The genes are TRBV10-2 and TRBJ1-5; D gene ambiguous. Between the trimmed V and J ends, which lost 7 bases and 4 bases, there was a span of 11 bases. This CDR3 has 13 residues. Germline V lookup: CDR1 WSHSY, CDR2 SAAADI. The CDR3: CASTTGKNQPQHF. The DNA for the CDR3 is TGCGCCAGCACTACGGGGAAGAATCAGCCCCAGCATTTT.

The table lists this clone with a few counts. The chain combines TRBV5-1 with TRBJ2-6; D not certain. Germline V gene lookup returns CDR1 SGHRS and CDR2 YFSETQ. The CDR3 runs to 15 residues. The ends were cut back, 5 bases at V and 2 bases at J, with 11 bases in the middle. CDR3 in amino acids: CASSPEGPGANVLTF. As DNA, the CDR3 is TGCGCCAGCAGTCCCGAAGGGCCTGGGGCCAACGTCCTGACTTTC.

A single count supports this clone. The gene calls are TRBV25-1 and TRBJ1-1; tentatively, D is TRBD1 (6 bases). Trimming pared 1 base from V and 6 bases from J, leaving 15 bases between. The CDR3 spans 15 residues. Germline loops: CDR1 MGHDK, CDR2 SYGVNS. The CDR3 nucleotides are TGTGCCAGCAGTGAATGGGGGGGCGGAACGGCTGAAGCTTTCTTT. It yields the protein CASSEWGGGTAEAFF.

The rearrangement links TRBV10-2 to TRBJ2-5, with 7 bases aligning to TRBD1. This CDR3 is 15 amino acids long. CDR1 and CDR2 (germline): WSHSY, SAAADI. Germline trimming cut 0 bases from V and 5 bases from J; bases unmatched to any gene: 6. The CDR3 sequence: CASSESHRGRETQYF. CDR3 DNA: TGCGCCAGCAGTGAGTCGCACAGGGGCAGGGAGACCCAGTACTTC.

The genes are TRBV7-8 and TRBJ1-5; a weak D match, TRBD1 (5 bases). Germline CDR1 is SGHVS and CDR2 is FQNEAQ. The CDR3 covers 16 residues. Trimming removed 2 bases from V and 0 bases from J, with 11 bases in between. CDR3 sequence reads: CASSLTGLRSNQPQHF. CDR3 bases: TGTGCCAGCAGCTTAACAGGTCTCCGTAGCAATCAGCCCCAGCATTTT.

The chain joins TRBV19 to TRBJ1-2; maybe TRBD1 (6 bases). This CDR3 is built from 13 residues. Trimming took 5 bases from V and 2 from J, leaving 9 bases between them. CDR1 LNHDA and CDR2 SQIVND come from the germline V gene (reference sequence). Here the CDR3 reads CASSRQGNYGYTF. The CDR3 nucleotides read TGTGCCAGTAGTCGGCAGGGGAACTATGGCTACACCTTC.

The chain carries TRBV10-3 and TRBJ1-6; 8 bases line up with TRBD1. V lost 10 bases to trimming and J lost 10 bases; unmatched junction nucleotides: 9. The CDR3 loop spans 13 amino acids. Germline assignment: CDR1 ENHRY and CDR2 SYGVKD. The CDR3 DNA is TGTGCCACACGGACAGGGATCGCGTCACCCCTCCACTTT. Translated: CATRTGIASPLHF.

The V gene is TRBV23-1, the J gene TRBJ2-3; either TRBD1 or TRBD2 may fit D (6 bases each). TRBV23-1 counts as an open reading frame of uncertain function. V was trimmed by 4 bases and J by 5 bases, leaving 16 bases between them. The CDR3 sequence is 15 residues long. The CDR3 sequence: CASSLQQGGEDTQYF. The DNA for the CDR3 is TGCGCCAGCAGTCTGCAACAGGGCGGGGAAGATACGCAGTATTTT.

Written as DNA, the CDR3 is TGTGCCAGCAGCTTAGGATCGGGGGAAGAGACCCAGTACTTC. This encodes CASSLGSGEETQYF. V usage is TRBV7-2 and J usage is TRBJ2-5; maybe TRBD2 (6 bases). The CDR3 loop spans 14 amino acids. Trimming shortened V by 1 base and J by 3 bases, and 9 bases separated the two germline ends. The germline gives CDR1 SGHTA, CDR2 FQGNSA.